Below, 23 T cell receptor beta chains from the same sample are listed, as sequenced in a study of cytomegalovirus exposure and HLA in healthy donors. The study ran its PCR with 60 Vbeta and 13 Jbeta primers. The protocol was immunoSEQ multiplex PCR, while the TCRdb copy is restricted to in-frame clones and leaves out a portion. The data show approximately 190,000 clones, with roughly four fifths seen just once and 2.1% held by the top ten. Sequenced sample: PBMCs. The origin of the receptors is a woman between 18 and 29 years old in good health and CMV-seropositive.

This chain connects TRBV25-1 to TRBJ2-5; 13 bases align to TRBD2. Germline loops: CDR1 MGHDK, CDR2 SYGVNS. With V trimmed by 8 bases and J by 4 bases, 7 bases remained unmatched. The CDR3 runs 15 residues. The CDR3 is CASSPGLAGLETQYF. The DNA for the CDR3 is TGTGCCAGCTCCCCGGGACTAGCGGGGCTAGAGACCCAGTACTTC.

V is TRBV5-4 and J is TRBJ1-1, with 8 bases lining up with TRBD1. Losses at the gene ends were 3 bases for V and 3 bases for J; bases not matched to a gene: 7. The CDR3 loop spans 15 amino acids. The germline CDR1 and CDR2 sequences are SGHNT and YYREEE (reference sequence). CDR3 in amino acids: CASSSEDRVHTEAFF. CDR3 DNA: TGTGCCAGCAGCTCGGAGGACAGGGTTCACACTGAAGCTTTCTTT.

The V and J genes are TRBV9 and TRBJ2-1, with 7 positions matching TRBD1. After removal of 0 bases from V and 2 bases from J, the junction contained 2 bases not matched to a gene. The germline gives CDR1 SGDLS, CDR2 YYNGEE. The CDR3 covers 15 residues. CDR3 nucleotide sequence: TGTGCCAGCAGCGTAGATGGGACAGCCTACAATGAGCAGTTCTTC. Residues: CASSVDGTAYNEQFF.

V usage is TRBV6-1 and J usage is TRBJ2-3; the D gene is possibly TRBD2 (6 bases). Trimming cost V 4 bases and J 2 bases, with 13 bases left between them. CDR1 is MNHNS and CDR2 is SASEGT in the germline V gene. This CDR3 has 15 residues. The CDR3, as DNA: TGTGCCAGCAGTGGTAAGCGGGTGACCACAGATACGCAGTATTTT. Protein sequence: CASSGKRVTTDTQYF.

Note on this clone: Within the sample, other DNA sequences also encode this same CDR3. V and J are TRBV18 and TRBJ1-2, with 7 bases that match TRBD1. The CDR3 runs to 13 residues. Germline values: CDR1 KGHSH, CDR2 LQKENI. J gave up 2 bases and V 3 bases, and 0 bases lay outside the gene matches. The DNA for the CDR3 is TGTGCCAGCTCACCGACAGGGAACTATGGCTACACCTTC. Amino acids: CASSPTGNYGYTF.

This clone was detected a few times. J is TRBJ2-1 and V is TRBV29-1; TRBD2 might be the D (6 bases). V lost 1 base to trimming and J lost 5 bases, with 9 bases between them. CDR1 and CDR2 (germline): SQVTM, ANQGSEA. This CDR3 contains 13 residues. CDR3 in amino acids: CSVEGGTHNEQFF. The CDR3, as DNA: TGCAGCGTTGAAGGCGGGACCCACAATGAGCAGTTCTTC.

The chain joins TRBV4-2 to TRBJ2-3, with D hard to call. This CDR3 comprises 16 residues. Deletions cut 0 bases from V and 3 bases from J, with 13 bases between. The germline gives CDR1 LGHNA, CDR2 YNFKEQ. For the CDR3, the DNA is TGTGCCAGCAGCCAAGATCTCGACTTATCGACAGATACGCAGTATTTT. As protein: CASSQDLDLSTDTQYF.

This chain joins TRBV13 and TRBJ2-3, with D perhaps matching TRBD2 (5 bases). Germline values: CDR1 PRHDT, CDR2 FYEKMQ (reference sequence). This CDR3 is built from 15 residues. The V gene lost 6 bases and the J gene lost 2 bases, with 15 bases spanning the gap. The CDR3 nucleotides read TGTGCCAGCAGGGGTCCGAGCGGATACACAGATACGCAGTATTTT. This gives the protein CASRGPSGYTDTQYF.

The chain links TRBV29-1 to TRBJ2-7; TRBD2 might be the D (5 bases). This CDR3 has 12 amino acids. V was cut by 5 bases and J by 2 bases, with 10 bases left in between. Looked up from germline, CDR1 is SQVTM and CDR2 is ANQGSEA. CDR3 sequence reads: CSVWTATYEQYF. The CDR3 DNA is TGCAGCGTTTGGACTGCTACCTACGAGCAGTACTTC.

V gene TRBV18 combines with J gene TRBJ2-5; D unresolved. Germline CDR1 KGHSH, CDR2 LQKENI. The V end lost 2 bases, the J end lost 2 bases, and 9 bases lay between the germline ends. The CDR3 has 14 amino acids. The CDR3 region has the DNA TGTGCCAGCTCACCAGAGACTCGGCAAGAGACCCAGTACTTC. It specifies CASSPETRQETQYF.

The chain couples TRBV2 to TRBJ2-3, with TRBD1 as a possible D gene (6 bases). The V and J ends lost 7 bases and 1 base respectively, with 15 bases between them. CDR3 length: 15 amino acids. Germline lookup yields CDR1 SNHLY and CDR2 FYNNEI. The CDR3 DNA reads TGTGCCAGCACCTTAACTTACAGGGGCACAGATACGCAGTATTTT. Encoded protein: CASTLTYRGTDTQYF. The variable domain in full, completed from reference TRBV2 and TRBJ2-3, reads EPEVTQTPSHQVTQMGQEVILRCVPISNHLYFYWYRQILGQKVEFLVSFYNNEISEKSEIFDDQFSVERPDGSNFTLKIRSTKLEDSAMYFCASTLTYRGTDTQYFGPGTRLTVL.

There are a few counts of this clone. The V gene is TRBV5-6, the J gene TRBJ2-3, with TRBD1 matching over 8 bases. CDR1 is SGHDT and CDR2 is YYEEEE in the germline V gene. V shed 5 bases and J 2 bases; nucleotides not matched to a gene: 4. CDR3 length equals 14 residues. The CDR3 loop reads CASRKTGATDTQYF. In nucleotides, the CDR3 is TGTGCCAGCAGAAAGACAGGGGCCACAGATACGCAGTATTTT.

This chain links TRBV4-2 with TRBJ1-6; perhaps TRBD1 as D (5 bases). Germline V CDR1 and CDR2: LGHNA, YNFKEQ. V was clipped by 0 bases and J by 0 bases, with 12 bases between them. CDR3 length equals 18 residues. This CDR3 is CASSQDSFRGSYNSPLHF. CDR3 nucleotides: TGTGCCAGCAGCCAAGATAGTTTTAGGGGCTCCTATAATTCACCCCTCCACTTT.

This sequence joins TRBV4-1 and TRBJ1-1; no clear D gene. V lost 2 bases to trimming and J lost 3 bases, with 16 bases between them. The CDR3 is made up of 16 amino acids. Germline CDR1 reads MGHRA; CDR2 reads YSYEKL. The CDR3 loop reads CASSQSRRELDTEAFF. In DNA form, the CDR3 reads TGCGCCAGCAGCCAATCCCGGAGGGAGTTAGACACTGAAGCTTTCTTT.

The rearrangement uses TRBV21-1 and TRBJ2-4; TRBD2 is taken as the D call from the table, unchecked against the DNA. TRBV21-1 is recorded as a pseudogene. The CDR3 is made up of 15 amino acids. The CDR3 sequence: CASSKRLSDGNIQYF. Written as DNA, the CDR3 is TGTGCCAGCAGCAAACGACTCTCTGACGGGAACATTCAGTACTTC.

In nucleotides, the CDR3 is TGTGCCAGCAGTTTTAGCTCTGGGGCCAACGTCCTGACTTTC. Translation: CASSFSSGANVLTF. The V gene is TRBV27, the J gene TRBJ2-6; D gene ambiguous. Trimming cost V 3 bases and J 0 bases, with 3 bases left between them. CDR3 length: 14 residues. Germline values: CDR1 MNHEY, CDR2 SMNVEV (reference sequence).

This chain connects TRBV4-2 to TRBJ1-5; D perhaps matches TRBD1 (5 bases). Germline lookup yields CDR1 LGHNA and CDR2 YNFKEQ. The CDR3 sequence is 17 residues long. V was trimmed by 0 bases and J by 6 bases, leaving 18 bases between them. The CDR3 region is CASSQDGLGEGGQPQHF. The CDR3 DNA reads as TGTGCCAGCAGCCAAGATGGGCTGGGGGAGGGAGGTCAGCCCCAGCATTTT.

The chain carries TRBV15 and TRBJ2-3, with D perhaps matching TRBD1 (6 bases). The CDR3 is made up of 13 amino acids. V was shortened by 8 bases and J by 3 bases, with 12 bases between the two germline ends. CDR1 LNHNV and CDR2 YYDKDF come from the germline V gene (reference sequence). This CDR3 reads CATQGRWTDTQYF. For the CDR3, the DNA is TGTGCCACCCAGGGGAGATGGACAGATACGCAGTATTTT.

The chain employs TRBV2 and TRBJ2-7; 8 nucleotides agree with TRBD2. The length of the CDR3 is 15 residues. V gave up 6 bases and J gave up 7 bases; unmatched junction bases: 14. The germline V gene encodes CDR1 SNHLY and CDR2 FYNNEI. CDR3: CASSPRTSWPGEQYF. The DNA of the CDR3 is TGTGCCAGCAGCCCCCGGACTAGCTGGCCGGGGGAGCAGTACTTC.

The chain carries TRBV4-1 and TRBJ1-1; no firm D call. The V and J ends lost 2 bases and 4 bases respectively, with 8 bases between them. The CDR3 runs 13 residues. Per the germline V gene, CDR1 is MGHRA and CDR2 is YSYEKL. The CDR3 loop reads CASSQRWSTEAFF. CDR3 DNA sequence: TGCGCCAGCAGCCAAAGATGGAGCACTGAAGCTTTCTTT.

The J gene is TRBJ2-3, the V gene TRBV7-6; D possibly corresponds to TRBD2 (5 bases). The germline V and J ends were trimmed by 1 base and 0 bases, with 14 bases remaining between them. Germline V gene data show CDR1 as SGHVS and CDR2 as FNYEAQ. This CDR3 has 17 amino acids. In DNA, the CDR3 is TGTGCCAGCAGCTTAGGAGTGAGCGGTTCCAGCACAGATACGCAGTATTTT. This encodes CASSLGVSGSSTDTQYF.

This clone was observed once. This chain connects TRBV2 to TRBJ1-2, with D unclear. In germline, CDR1 is SNHLY, CDR2 FYNNEI. This CDR3 has 10 residues. Trimming removed 8 bases from V and 4 bases from J, with 5 bases in between. The CDR3 DNA sequence: TGTGCCAGCGGAGGCTATGGCTACACCTTC. This translates into CASGGYGYTF.

The rearrangement links TRBV19 to TRBJ2-7, with a tentative D call TRBD2 (6 bases). V was shortened by 7 bases and J by 3 bases, with 19 bases between the two germline ends. CDR1 LNHDA and CDR2 SQIVND come from the germline V gene (reference sequence). The CDR3 is made up of 15 amino acids. CDR3 sequence reads: CASIQWVGTFYEQYV. The CDR3 nucleotides are TGTGCCAGTATCCAGTGGGTGGGGACTTTCTACGAGCAGTACGTC.